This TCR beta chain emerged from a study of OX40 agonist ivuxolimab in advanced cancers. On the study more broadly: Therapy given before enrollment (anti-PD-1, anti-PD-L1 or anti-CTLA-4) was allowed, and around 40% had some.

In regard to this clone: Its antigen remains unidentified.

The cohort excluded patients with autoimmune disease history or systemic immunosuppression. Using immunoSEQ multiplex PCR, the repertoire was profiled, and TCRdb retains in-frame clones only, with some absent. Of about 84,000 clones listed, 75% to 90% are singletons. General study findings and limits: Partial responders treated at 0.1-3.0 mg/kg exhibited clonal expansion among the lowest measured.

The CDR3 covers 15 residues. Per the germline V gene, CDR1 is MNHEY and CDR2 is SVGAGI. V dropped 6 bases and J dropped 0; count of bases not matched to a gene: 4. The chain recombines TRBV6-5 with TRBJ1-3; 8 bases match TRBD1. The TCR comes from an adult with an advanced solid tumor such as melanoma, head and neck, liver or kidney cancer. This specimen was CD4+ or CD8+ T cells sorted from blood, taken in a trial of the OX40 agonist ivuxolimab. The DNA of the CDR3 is TGTGCCAGCAGCAGGGGGACAGGCTCTGGAAACACCATATATTTT. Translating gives CASSRGTGSGNTIYF.